This TCR beta chain was recorded in a study of blood T cell repertoires in COVID-19. Study information: PBMCs, B-cell-depleted T cells, or T cells were the source of the cDNA or gDNA that made up the material.

Per the original data handling: Estimation of nucleated cell counts was performed using reference gene primer amplification. Sequencing was performed with immunoSEQ multiplex PCR; in TCRdb, only in-frame clones are kept and a portion is missing. V, J and clone size reflect that table, while D and trimming were determined from the DNA. The sample consists of approximately 280,000 clones, 70% to 90% of them appearing once. The sample holds many counts of this clone. CDR3 length: 16 residues. Trimming at V came to 0 bases and at J to 2 bases, leaving 3 bases not matched to a gene. Germline V lookup: CDR1 LGHNA, CDR2 YSLEER.

V usage is TRBV4-3 and J usage is TRBJ2-5; 10 bases agree with TRBD1. Sequenced input: peripheral blood. The receptor comes from a man aged 18-30 years with active or convalescent COVID-19. The CDR3 nucleotides read TGCGCCAGCAGCCAAGAGGGACAGGGGAGTCAAGAGACCCAGTACTTC. It yields the protein CASSQEGQGSQETQYF.